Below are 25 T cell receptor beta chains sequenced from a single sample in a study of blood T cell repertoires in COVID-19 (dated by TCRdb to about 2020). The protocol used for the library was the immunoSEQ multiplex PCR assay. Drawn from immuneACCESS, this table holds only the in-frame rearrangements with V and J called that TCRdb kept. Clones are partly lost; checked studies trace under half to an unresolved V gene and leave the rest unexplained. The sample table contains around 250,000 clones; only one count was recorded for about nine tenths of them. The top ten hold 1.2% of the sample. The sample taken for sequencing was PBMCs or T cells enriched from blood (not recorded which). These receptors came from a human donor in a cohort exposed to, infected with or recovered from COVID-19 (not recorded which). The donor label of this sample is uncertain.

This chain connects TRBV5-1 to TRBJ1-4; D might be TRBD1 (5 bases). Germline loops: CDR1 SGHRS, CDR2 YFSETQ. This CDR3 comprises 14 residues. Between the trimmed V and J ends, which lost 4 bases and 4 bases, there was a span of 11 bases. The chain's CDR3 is CASSRDSLNEKLFF. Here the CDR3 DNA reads TGCGCCAGCAGCCGAGACAGCCTTAATGAAAAACTGTTTTTT.

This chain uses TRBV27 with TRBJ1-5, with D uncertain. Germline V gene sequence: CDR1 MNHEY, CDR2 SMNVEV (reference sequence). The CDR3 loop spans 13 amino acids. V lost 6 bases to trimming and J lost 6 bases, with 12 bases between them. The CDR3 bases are TGTGCCAGCAGATCCTCCGCCAGTCAGCCCCAGCATTTT. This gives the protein CASRSSASQPQHF.

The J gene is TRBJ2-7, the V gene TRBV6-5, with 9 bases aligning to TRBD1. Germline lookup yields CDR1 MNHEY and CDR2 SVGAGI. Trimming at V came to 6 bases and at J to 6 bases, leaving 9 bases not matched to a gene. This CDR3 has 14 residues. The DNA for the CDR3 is TGTGCCAGCAGCTTTTCCGGGACAGGGAGCGAGCAGTACTTC. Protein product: CASSFSGTGSEQYF.

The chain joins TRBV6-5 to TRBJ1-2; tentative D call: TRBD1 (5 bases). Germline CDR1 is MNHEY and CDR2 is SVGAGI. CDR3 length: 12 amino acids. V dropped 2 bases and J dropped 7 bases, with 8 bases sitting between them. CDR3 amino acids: CASSYGGGGYTF. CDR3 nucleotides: TGTGCCAGCAGTTACGGGGGGGGTGGCTACACCTTC.

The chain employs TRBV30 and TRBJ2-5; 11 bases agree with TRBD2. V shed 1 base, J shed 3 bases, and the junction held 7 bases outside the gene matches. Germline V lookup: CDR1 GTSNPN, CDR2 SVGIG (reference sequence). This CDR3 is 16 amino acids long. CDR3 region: CAWSALAGGPKETQYF. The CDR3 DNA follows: TGTGCCTGGAGTGCCTTAGCGGGGGGGCCGAAAGAGACCCAGTACTTC.

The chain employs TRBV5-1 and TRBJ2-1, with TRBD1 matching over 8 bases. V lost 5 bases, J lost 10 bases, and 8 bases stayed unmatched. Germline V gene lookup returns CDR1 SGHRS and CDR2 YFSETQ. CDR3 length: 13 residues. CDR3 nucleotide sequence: TGCGCCAGCAGTTGGGGACAGGACGAGGAGCAGTTCTTC. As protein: CASSWGQDEEQFF.

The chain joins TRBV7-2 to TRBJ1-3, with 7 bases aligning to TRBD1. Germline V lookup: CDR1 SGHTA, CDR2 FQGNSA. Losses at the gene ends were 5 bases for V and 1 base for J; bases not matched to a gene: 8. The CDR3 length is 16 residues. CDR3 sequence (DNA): TGTGCCAGCAGCAGGACAGGTGGAGATTCTGGAAACACCATATATTTT. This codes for CASSRTGGDSGNTIYF.

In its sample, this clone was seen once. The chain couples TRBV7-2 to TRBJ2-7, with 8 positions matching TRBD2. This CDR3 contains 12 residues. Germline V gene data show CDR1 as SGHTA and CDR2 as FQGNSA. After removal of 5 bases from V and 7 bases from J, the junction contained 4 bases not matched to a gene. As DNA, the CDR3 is TGTGCCAGCAGCCGCGGGAGGCGGGAGCAGTACTTC. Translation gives CASSRGRREQYF.

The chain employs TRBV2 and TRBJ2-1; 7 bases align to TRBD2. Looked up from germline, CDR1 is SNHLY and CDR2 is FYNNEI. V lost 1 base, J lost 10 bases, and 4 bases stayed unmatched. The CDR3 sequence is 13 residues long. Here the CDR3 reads CASSEGGAGEQFF. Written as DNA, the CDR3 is TGTGCCAGCAGTGAAGGGGGAGCGGGGGAGCAGTTCTTC.

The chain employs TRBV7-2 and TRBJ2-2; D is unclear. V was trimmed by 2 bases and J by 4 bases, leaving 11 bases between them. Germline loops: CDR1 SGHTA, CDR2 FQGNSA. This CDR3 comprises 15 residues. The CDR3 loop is CASSLKASGTGELFF. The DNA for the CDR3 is TGTGCCAGCAGCTTAAAGGCTTCGGGCACCGGGGAGCTGTTTTTT.

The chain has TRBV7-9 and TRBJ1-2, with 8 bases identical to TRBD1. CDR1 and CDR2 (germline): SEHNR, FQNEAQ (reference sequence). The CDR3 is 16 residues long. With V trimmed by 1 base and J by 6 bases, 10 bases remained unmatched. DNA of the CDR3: TGTGCCAGCAGCTTAGGATCGATGACAGGGGAAGATGGCTACACCTTC. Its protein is CASSLGSMTGEDGYTF.

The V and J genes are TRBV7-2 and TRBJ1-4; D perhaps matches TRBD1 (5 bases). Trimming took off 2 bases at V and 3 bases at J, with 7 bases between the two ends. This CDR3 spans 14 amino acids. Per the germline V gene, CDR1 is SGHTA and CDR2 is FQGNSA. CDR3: CASSLTGSNEKLFF. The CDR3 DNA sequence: TGTGCCAGCAGCTTAACAGGATCTAATGAAAAACTGTTTTTT.

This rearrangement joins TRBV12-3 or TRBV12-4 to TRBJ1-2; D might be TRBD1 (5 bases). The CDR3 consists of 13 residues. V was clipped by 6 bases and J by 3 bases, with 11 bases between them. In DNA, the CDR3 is TGTGCCAGCAGAGCGACAGCATACTATGGCTACACCTTC. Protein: CASRATAYYGYTF.

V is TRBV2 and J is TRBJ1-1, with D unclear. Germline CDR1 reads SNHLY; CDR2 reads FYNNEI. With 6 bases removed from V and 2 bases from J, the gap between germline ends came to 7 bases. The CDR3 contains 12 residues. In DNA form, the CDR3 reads TGTGCCAGCAGGAGGATAAACACTGAAGCTTTCTTT. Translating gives CASRRINTEAFF.

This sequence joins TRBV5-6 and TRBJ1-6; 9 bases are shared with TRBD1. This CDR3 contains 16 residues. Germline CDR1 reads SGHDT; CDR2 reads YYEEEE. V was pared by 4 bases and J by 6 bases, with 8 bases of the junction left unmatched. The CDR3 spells CASSPRTGVGNSPLHF. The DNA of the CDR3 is TGTGCCAGCAGCCCCAGGACAGGGGTGGGTAATTCACCCCTCCACTTT.

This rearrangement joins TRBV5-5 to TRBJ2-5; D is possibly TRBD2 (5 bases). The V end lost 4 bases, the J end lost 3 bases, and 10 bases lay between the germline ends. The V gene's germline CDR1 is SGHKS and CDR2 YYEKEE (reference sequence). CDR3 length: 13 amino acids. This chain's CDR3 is CASSLPGEETQYF. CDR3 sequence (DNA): TGTGCCAGCAGCCTGCCCGGGGAAGAGACCCAGTACTTC.

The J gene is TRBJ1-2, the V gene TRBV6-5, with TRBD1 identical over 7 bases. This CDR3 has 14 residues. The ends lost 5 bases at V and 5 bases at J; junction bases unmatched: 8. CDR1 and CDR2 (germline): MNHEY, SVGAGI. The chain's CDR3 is CASSNRDSSYGYTF. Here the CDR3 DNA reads TGTGCCAGCAGTAACCGGGACAGCTCTTATGGCTACACCTTC.

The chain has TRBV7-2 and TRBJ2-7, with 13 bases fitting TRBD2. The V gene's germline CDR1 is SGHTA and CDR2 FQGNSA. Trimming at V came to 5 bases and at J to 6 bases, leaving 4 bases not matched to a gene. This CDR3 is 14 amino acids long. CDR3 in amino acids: CASSTSGGAGEQYF. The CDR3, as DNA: TGTGCCAGCAGCACTAGCGGGGGGGCGGGCGAGCAGTACTTC.

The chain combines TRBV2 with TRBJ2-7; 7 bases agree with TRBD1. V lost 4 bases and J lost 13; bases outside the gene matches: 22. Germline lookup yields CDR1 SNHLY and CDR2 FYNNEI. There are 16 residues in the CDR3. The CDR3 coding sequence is TGTGCCAGCAGTGTTCTCAAGATGCACCGACAGGGAATTGAATACTTC. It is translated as CASSVLKMHRQGIEYF.

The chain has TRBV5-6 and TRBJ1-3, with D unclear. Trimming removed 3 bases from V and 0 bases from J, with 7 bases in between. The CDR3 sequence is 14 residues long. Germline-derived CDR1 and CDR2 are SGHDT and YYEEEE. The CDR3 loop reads CASSSSLSGNTIYF. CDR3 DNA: TGTGCCAGCAGCTCGTCCCTCTCTGGAAACACCATATATTTT.

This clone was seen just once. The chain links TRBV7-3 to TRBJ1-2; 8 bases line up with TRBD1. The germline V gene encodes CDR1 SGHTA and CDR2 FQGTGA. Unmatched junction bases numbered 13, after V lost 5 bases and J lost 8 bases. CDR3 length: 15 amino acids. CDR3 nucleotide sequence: TGTGCCAGCAGCCCCCAGGGACAGGCCCTGGGGGGCTACACCTTC. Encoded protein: CASSPQGQALGGYTF.

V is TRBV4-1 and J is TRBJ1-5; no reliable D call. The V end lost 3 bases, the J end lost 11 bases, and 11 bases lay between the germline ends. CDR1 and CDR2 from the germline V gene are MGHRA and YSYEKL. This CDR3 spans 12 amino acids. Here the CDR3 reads CASSQPFGAQHF. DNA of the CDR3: TGCGCCAGCAGCCAGCCCTTCGGGGCCCAGCATTTT.

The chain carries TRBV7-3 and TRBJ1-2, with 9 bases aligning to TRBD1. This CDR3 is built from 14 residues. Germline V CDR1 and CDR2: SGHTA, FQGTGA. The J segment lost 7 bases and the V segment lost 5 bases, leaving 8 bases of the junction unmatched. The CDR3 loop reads CASSDWDRVLGYTF. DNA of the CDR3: TGTGCCAGCAGCGACTGGGACAGGGTTCTTGGCTACACCTTC. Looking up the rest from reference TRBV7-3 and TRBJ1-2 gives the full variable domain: GAGVSQTPSNKVTEKGKYVELRCDPISGHTALYWYRQSLGQGPEFLIYFQGTGAADDSGLPNDRFFAVRPEGSVSTLKIQRTERGDSAVYLCASSDWDRVLGYTFGSGTRLTVV.

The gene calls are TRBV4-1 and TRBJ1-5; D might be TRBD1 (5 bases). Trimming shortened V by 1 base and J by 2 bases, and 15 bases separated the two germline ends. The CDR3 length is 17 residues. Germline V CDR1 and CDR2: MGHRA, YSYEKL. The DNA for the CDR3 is TGCGCCAGCAGCCAAGTGGGGGGGAACTATGGCAATCAGCCCCAGCATTTT. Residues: CASSQVGGNYGNQPQHF.

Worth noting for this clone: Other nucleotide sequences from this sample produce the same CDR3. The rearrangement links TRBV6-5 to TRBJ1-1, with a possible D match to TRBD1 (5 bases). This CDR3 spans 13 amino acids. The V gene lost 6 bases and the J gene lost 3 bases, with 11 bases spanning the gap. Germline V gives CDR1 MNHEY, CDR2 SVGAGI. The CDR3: CASRVQGDTEAFF. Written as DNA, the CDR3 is TGTGCCAGCAGGGTACAAGGGGACACTGAAGCTTTCTTT.